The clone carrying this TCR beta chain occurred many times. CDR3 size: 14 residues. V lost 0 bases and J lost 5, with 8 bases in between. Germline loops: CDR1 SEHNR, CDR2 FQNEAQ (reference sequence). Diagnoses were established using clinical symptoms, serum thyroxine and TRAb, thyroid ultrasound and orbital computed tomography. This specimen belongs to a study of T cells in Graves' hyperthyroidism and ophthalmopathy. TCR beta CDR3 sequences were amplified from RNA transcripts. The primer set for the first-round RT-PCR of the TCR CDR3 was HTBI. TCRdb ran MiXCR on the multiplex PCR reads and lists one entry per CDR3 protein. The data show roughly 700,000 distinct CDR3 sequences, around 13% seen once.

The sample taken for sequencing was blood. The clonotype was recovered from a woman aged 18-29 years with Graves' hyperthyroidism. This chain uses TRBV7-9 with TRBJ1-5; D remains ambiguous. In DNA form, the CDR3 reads TGTGCCAGCAGCTTAGCGGGCAGCCATCAGCCCCAGCATTTT. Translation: CASSLAGSHQPQHF. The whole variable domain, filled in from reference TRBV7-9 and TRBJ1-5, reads DTGVSQNPRHKITKRGQNVTFRCDPISEHNRLYWYRQTLGQGPEFLTYFQNEAQLEKSRLLSDRFSAERPKGSFSTLEIQRTEQGDSAMYLCASSLAGSHQPQHFGDGTRLSIL.